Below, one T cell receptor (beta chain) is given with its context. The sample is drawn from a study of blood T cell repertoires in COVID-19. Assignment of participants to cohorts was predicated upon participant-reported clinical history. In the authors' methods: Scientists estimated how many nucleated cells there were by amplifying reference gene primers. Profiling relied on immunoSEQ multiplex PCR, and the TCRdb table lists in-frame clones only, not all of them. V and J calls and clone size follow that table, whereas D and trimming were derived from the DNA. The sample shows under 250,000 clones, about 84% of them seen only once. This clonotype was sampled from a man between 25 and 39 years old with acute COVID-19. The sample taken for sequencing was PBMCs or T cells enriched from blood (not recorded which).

The CDR3 here is CASKTGGDTQYF. The CDR3 nucleotides read TGTGCCAGTAAAACGGGGGGGGATACGCAGTATTTT. The rearrangement links TRBV19 to TRBJ2-3, with 8 bases fitting TRBD2. The length of the CDR3 is 12 residues. Germline CDR1 is LNHDA and CDR2 is SQIVND (reference sequence). Trimming removed 7 bases from V and 6 bases from J; junction bases left unmatched: 3. Using reference TRBV19 and TRBJ2-3 for the parts outside the CDR3, the full variable domain is DGGITQSPKYLFRKEGQNVTLSCEQNLNHDAMYWYRQDPGQGLRLIYYSQIVNDFQKGDIAEGYSVSREKKESFPLTVTSAQKNPTAFYLCASKTGGDTQYFGPGTRLTVL.